Listed below are T cell receptor beta chains from one sample, sequenced in a study of a mutant IDH1 vaccine in newly diagnosed glioma. These receptors have no known antigen. Only in-frame clones appear in the TCRdb table, and some are missing; sequencing was by immunoSEQ multiplex PCR. The repertoire holds about 74,000 clones, with 85% to 90% as singletons. Sequences were derived from PBMCs, sampled from a glioma patient whose treatment included an IDH1 peptide vaccine. The receptors were gathered from a man younger than 45 with glioma. The CDR3 runs from the conserved cysteine through the conserved F or W. A D gene is named only where the DNA matches it firmly. A clone size is listed for some rows: how often the clone was seen (once, few, many), or a class if it is expanded.

j_gene: TRBJ2-2; v_gene: TRBV2; d_gene: .; abundance: .; CDR3aa: CASQVAGELFF; CDR3nt: TGTGCCAGCCAGGTAGCCGGGGAGCTGTTTTTT
j_gene: TRBJ2-1; v_gene: TRBV6-1; d_gene: TRBD2; abundance: few; CDR3aa: CASSELAGGHEQFF; CDR3nt: TGTGCCAGCAGTGAATTAGCGGGGGGGCATGAGCAGTTCTTC
j_gene: TRBJ2-3; v_gene: TRBV28; d_gene: .; abundance: .; CDR3aa: CASSLGSYSDTQYF; CDR3nt: TGTGCCAGCAGTTTAGGCTCCTACTCAGATACGCAGTATTTT
j_gene: TRBJ2-7; v_gene: TRBV19; d_gene: .; abundance: .; CDR3aa: CASSLEGPPNEQYF; CDR3nt: TGTGCCAGTAGTTTGGAGGGACCACCCAACGAGCAGTACTTC
j_gene: TRBJ2-1; v_gene: TRBV5-1; d_gene: TRBD2; abundance: .; CDR3aa: CASSPGLALAGGQFF; CDR3nt: TGCGCCAGCAGCCCTGGACTAGCCCTCGCTGGGGGGCAGTTCTTC
j_gene: TRBJ2-1; v_gene: TRBV9; d_gene: .; abundance: .; CDR3aa: CASSGRTGRDNEQFF; CDR3nt: TGTGCCAGCAGCGGGAGGACAGGGAGGGACAATGAGCAGTTCTTC
j_gene: TRBJ1-2; v_gene: TRBV6-5; d_gene: .; abundance: .; CDR3aa: CASSYGFRGGYGYTF; CDR3nt: TGTGCCAGCAGCTACGGTTTTCGAGGAGGCTATGGCTACACCTTC
j_gene: TRBJ2-7; v_gene: TRBV5-5; d_gene: TRBD2; abundance: .; CDR3aa: CASRTGLAREVQQYF; CDR3nt: TGTGCCAGCAGGACAGGACTAGCGAGAGAAGTACAGCAGTACTTC
j_gene: TRBJ1-5; v_gene: TRBV9; d_gene: TRBD1; abundance: .; CDR3aa: CASSATPGQGNQPQHF; CDR3nt: TGTGCCAGCAGCGCGACACCGGGACAGGGAAATCAGCCCCAGCATTTT
j_gene: TRBJ2-1; v_gene: TRBV7-3; d_gene: .; abundance: .; CDR3aa: CASSLQAYNEQFF; CDR3nt: TGTGCCAGCAGCTTACAGGCTTACAATGAGCAGTTCTTC
j_gene: TRBJ2-3; v_gene: TRBV18; d_gene: .; abundance: few; CDR3aa: CASSSTDTQYF; CDR3nt: TGTGCCAGCTCATCCACAGATACGCAGTATTTT
j_gene: TRBJ1-2; v_gene: TRBV5-1; d_gene: .; abundance: .; CDR3aa: CASSLAGNPLNGYTF; CDR3nt: TGCGCCAGCAGCTTGGCCGGTAACCCGCTAAATGGCTACACCTTC
j_gene: TRBJ1-1; v_gene: TRBV6-6; d_gene: .; abundance: .; CDR3aa: CASSYGAGGWNTEAFF; CDR3nt: TGTGCCAGCAGTTACGGGGCAGGAGGGTGGAACACTGAAGCTTTCTTT
j_gene: TRBJ2-1; v_gene: TRBV29-1; d_gene: .; abundance: .; CDR3aa: CSVEGQIPGRGYNEQFF; CDR3nt: TGCAGCGTTGAAGGGCAGATCCCGGGACGGGGCTACAATGAGCAGTTCTTC
j_gene: TRBJ2-7; v_gene: TRBV7-9; d_gene: .; abundance: once; CDR3aa: CASSLTYEQYF; CDR3nt: TGTGCCAGCAGCTTAACCTACGAGCAGTACTTC
j_gene: TRBJ2-3; v_gene: TRBV5-4; d_gene: .; abundance: once; CDR3aa: CASSLPGAGNTDTQYF; CDR3nt: TGTGCCAGCAGTTTACCGGGCGCGGGCAACACAGATACGCAGTATTTT
j_gene: TRBJ2-1; v_gene: TRBV2; d_gene: TRBD1; abundance: .; CDR3aa: CATAGTGENEQFF; CDR3nt: TGTGCAACTGCCGGGACAGGGGAAAATGAGCAGTTCTTC
j_gene: TRBJ2-7; v_gene: TRBV5-1; d_gene: TRBD1; abundance: .; CDR3aa: CASSPDRGDLYEQYF; CDR3nt: TGCGCCAGCAGCCCGGACAGGGGCGACCTCTACGAGCAGTACTTC
j_gene: TRBJ1-5; v_gene: TRBV18; d_gene: TRBD1; abundance: .; CDR3aa: CASSTTSDRGSPQHF; CDR3nt: TGTGCCAGCTCAACAACCTCGGACAGGGGATCACCCCAGCATTTT
j_gene: TRBJ2-3; v_gene: TRBV5-1; d_gene: .; abundance: .; CDR3aa: CASSYQPSTDTQYF; CDR3nt: TGCGCCAGCAGCTACCAACCGAGCACAGATACGCAGTATTTT
j_gene: TRBJ2-5; v_gene: TRBV28; d_gene: TRBD2; abundance: .; CDR3aa: CASRPGTSWETQYF; CDR3nt: TGTGCCAGCAGGCCCGGGACTAGCTGGGAGACCCAGTACTTC
j_gene: TRBJ1-5; v_gene: TRBV7-2; d_gene: TRBD1; abundance: .; CDR3aa: CASSPRGGDQPQHF; CDR3nt: TGTGCCAGCAGCCCCAGGGGGGGCGATCAGCCCCAGCATTTT
j_gene: TRBJ2-1; v_gene: TRBV7-6; d_gene: .; abundance: .; CDR3aa: CASSPGRVGIKSYNEQFF; CDR3nt: TGTGCCAGCAGCCCGGGCAGGGTTGGTATTAAATCCTACAATGAGCAGTTCTTC
j_gene: TRBJ1-2; v_gene: TRBV10-3; d_gene: TRBD1; abundance: .; CDR3aa: CAISESDDRGSYGYTF; CDR3nt: TGTGCCATCAGTGAGTCTGATGACAGGGGAAGCTATGGCTACACCTTC
j_gene: TRBJ1-5; v_gene: TRBV4-1; d_gene: TRBD1; abundance: .; CDR3aa: CASSQEWLQGFNQPQHF; CDR3nt: TGCGCCAGCAGCCAAGAGTGGCTACAGGGGTTCAATCAGCCCCAGCATTTT
j_gene: TRBJ2-5; v_gene: TRBV5-1; d_gene: .; abundance: .; CDR3aa: CASSFMTGQQTQYF; CDR3nt: TGCGCCAGCAGCTTTATGACAGGCCAGCAGACCCAGTACTTC
j_gene: TRBJ1-2; v_gene: TRBV4-1; d_gene: TRBD1; abundance: .; CDR3aa: CASSQGTGDNYGYTF; CDR3nt: TGCGCCAGCAGCCAAGGCACAGGGGATAACTATGGCTACACCTTC
j_gene: TRBJ1-1; v_gene: TRBV30; d_gene: .; abundance: few; CDR3aa: CAWSVSSGGGNTEAFF; CDR3nt: TGTGCCTGGAGTGTATCTTCGGGGGGAGGTAACACTGAAGCTTTCTTT
j_gene: TRBJ2-1; v_gene: TRBV11-2; d_gene: TRBD1; abundance: .; CDR3aa: CASSSRDRGNEQFF; CDR3nt: TGTGCCAGCAGCTCCCGGGACAGGGGGAATGAGCAGTTCTTC
j_gene: TRBJ1-1; v_gene: TRBV29-1; d_gene: .; abundance: few; CDR3aa: CSVERQAAETEAFF; CDR3nt: TGCAGCGTTGAGAGGCAGGCTGCAGAAACTGAAGCTTTCTTT
j_gene: TRBJ1-2; v_gene: TRBV10-1; d_gene: .; abundance: few; CDR3aa: CASSPGGSYGYTF; CDR3nt: TGCGCCAGCAGTCCAGGAGGATCCTATGGCTACACCTTC
j_gene: TRBJ2-1; v_gene: TRBV6-1; d_gene: .; abundance: .; CDR3aa: CASSFRESNEQFF; CDR3nt: TGTGCCAGCAGTTTCCGGGAAAGCAATGAGCAGTTCTTC
j_gene: TRBJ2-7; v_gene: TRBV19; d_gene: TRBD2; abundance: .; CDR3aa: CASSMLTGTSKKYF; CDR3nt: TGTGCCAGTAGTATGCTTACCGGGACTAGCAAGAAGTACTTC
j_gene: TRBJ1-3; v_gene: TRBV5-4; d_gene: .; abundance: .; CDR3aa: CASSYRGGNTIYF; CDR3nt: TGTGCCAGCAGCTACCGGGGCGGAAACACCATATATTTT
j_gene: TRBJ1-2; v_gene: TRBV28; d_gene: .; abundance: .; CDR3aa: CASSLSREVFYGYTF; CDR3nt: TGTGCCAGCAGTTTGTCCAGGGAGGTCTTCTATGGCTACACCTTC
j_gene: TRBJ1-1; v_gene: TRBV7-6; d_gene: .; abundance: .; CDR3aa: CASSLTGRHTEAFF; CDR3nt: TGTGCCAGCAGCTTAACAGGGCGGCACACTGAAGCTTTCTTT
j_gene: TRBJ2-3; v_gene: TRBV10-3; d_gene: .; abundance: .; CDR3aa: CAISESGALDTQYF; CDR3nt: TGTGCCATCAGTGAATCAGGGGCCCTAGATACGCAGTATTTT
j_gene: TRBJ2-3; v_gene: TRBV19; d_gene: TRBD1; abundance: .; CDR3aa: CASSGQGATDTQYF; CDR3nt: TGTGCCAGTAGTGGACAGGGTGCCACAGATACGCAGTATTTT
j_gene: TRBJ2-1; v_gene: TRBV27; d_gene: TRBD2; abundance: .; CDR3aa: CASSYRGLAGGPEQFF; CDR3nt: TGTGCCAGCTCCTATAGGGGACTAGCGGGAGGGCCGGAACAGTTCTTC
j_gene: TRBJ2-7; v_gene: TRBV4-2; d_gene: .; abundance: .; CDR3aa: CASSQGLTGPYEQYF; CDR3nt: TGTGCCAGCAGCCAAGGGTTGACAGGTCCCTACGAGCAGTACTTC
j_gene: TRBJ2-7; v_gene: TRBV29-1; d_gene: .; abundance: .; CDR3aa: CSVETSGIYEQYF; CDR3nt: TGCAGCGTCGAAACGTCGGGGATCTACGAGCAGTACTTC
j_gene: TRBJ1-2; v_gene: TRBV11-1; d_gene: TRBD1; abundance: .; CDR3aa: CASSPARGRFPSYGYTF; CDR3nt: TGTGCCAGCAGCCCAGCCAGGGGGCGCTTCCCATCCTATGGCTACACCTTC
j_gene: TRBJ2-2; v_gene: TRBV5-1; d_gene: .; abundance: .; CDR3aa: CASSLLSSNTGELFF; CDR3nt: TGCGCCAGCAGCTTATTATCCTCGAACACCGGGGAGCTGTTTTTT
j_gene: TRBJ1-2; v_gene: TRBV6-1; d_gene: TRBD1; abundance: .; CDR3aa: CASSDIDRGGYGYTF; CDR3nt: TGTGCCAGCAGTGACATAGACAGGGGAGGTTATGGCTACACCTTC
j_gene: TRBJ2-5; v_gene: TRBV5-3; d_gene: TRBD1; abundance: .; CDR3aa: CARGTGIGQETQYF; CDR3nt: TGTGCCAGAGGGACAGGGATCGGCCAAGAGACCCAGTACTTC
j_gene: TRBJ1-2; v_gene: TRBV18; d_gene: .; abundance: .; CDR3aa: CASSPPDSLRINYGYTF; CDR3nt: TGTGCCAGCTCACCACCGGACAGTCTTCGTATAAACTATGGCTACACCTTC
j_gene: TRBJ1-6; v_gene: TRBV7-6; d_gene: .; abundance: once; CDR3aa: CASSPRGLGSDSPLHF; CDR3nt: TGTGCCAGCAGCCCCCGTGGGCTCGGTTCGGATTCACCCCTCCACTTT
j_gene: TRBJ1-2; v_gene: TRBV28; d_gene: TRBD1; abundance: .; CDR3aa: CASNRGLYGYTF; CDR3nt: TGTGCCAGTAACAGGGGCCTCTATGGCTACACCTTC
j_gene: TRBJ1-3; v_gene: TRBV2; d_gene: .; abundance: once; CDR3aa: CASSAPAGNTIYF; CDR3nt: TGTGCCAGCAGTGCCCCGGCTGGAAACACCATATATTTT
j_gene: TRBJ2-1; v_gene: TRBV28; d_gene: TRBD2; abundance: .; CDR3aa: CASLTSDLYNEQFF; CDR3nt: TGTGCCAGCCTTACTAGCGACTTATACAATGAGCAGTTCTTC
j_gene: TRBJ1-3; v_gene: TRBV12-2; d_gene: .; abundance: .; CDR3aa: CASRLVWRQGPGNTIYF; CDR3nt: TGTGCAAGTCGCTTAGTTTGGAGACAGGGGCCTGGAAACACCATATATTTT
j_gene: TRBJ1-2; v_gene: TRBV28; d_gene: .; abundance: .; CDR3aa: CASSSLPGSGRGYTF; CDR3nt: TGTGCCAGCAGCTCACTGCCGGGATCAGGGCGGGGCTACACCTTC